Reported below is one TCR beta chain. Antigen unknown. CDR3 size: 13 residues. The V gene's germline CDR1 is SQVTM and CDR2 ANQGSEA. Trimming cost V 3 bases and J 2 bases, with 9 bases left between them. These data are taken from a study of identifying expanded T cells in peripheral blood. General observations from the study: Variance in clone template counts between roughly two-week samples significantly increased with total template count across all healthy donors. Differentially abundant clones: 0.95 to 1.5 between replicates, 16.4 at about two weeks, less than 20 at four.

Using immunoSEQ multiplex PCR, the repertoire was profiled, and TCRdb retains in-frame clones only, with some absent. The repertoire holds about 120,000 clones, with around four fifths as singletons. No infections or other immune events were documented during collection. The chain is built from TRBV29-1 and TRBJ2-3, with D maybe TRBD1 (6 bases). The sequencing sample was made of blood. This receptor was taken from a person aged 18 to 69 in good health. The CDR3 protein is CSVDTGFTDTQYF. Here the CDR3 DNA reads TGCAGCGTTGATACAGGGTTCACAGATACGCAGTATTTT.